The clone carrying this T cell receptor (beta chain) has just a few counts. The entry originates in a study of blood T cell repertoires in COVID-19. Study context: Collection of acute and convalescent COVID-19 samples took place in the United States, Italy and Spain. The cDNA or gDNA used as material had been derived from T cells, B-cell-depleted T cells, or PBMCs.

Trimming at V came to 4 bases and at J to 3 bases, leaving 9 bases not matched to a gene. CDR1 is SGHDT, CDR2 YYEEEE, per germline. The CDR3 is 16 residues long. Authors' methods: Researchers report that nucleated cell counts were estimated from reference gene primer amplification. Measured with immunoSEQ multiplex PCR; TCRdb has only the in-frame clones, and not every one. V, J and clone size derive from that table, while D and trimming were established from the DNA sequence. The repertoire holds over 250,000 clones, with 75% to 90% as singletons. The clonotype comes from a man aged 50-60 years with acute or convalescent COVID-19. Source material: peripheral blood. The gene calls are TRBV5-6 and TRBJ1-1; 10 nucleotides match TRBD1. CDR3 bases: TGTGCCAGCAGCCCCAGCCGACAGGGGGCGGACACTGAAGCTTTCTTT. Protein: CASSPSRQGADTEAFF.